The sequence of this T cell receptor beta chain was determined in a study of blood T cell repertoires in COVID-19. Assay: immunoSEQ multiplex PCR; the TCRdb copy retains only in-frame clones and omits some. The sample holds over 100,000 clones, more than 85% seen once. V lost 2 bases and J lost 5; bases outside the gene matches: 8. Germline V CDR1 and CDR2: MGHDK, SYGVNS. CDR3 length: 16 amino acids. Sample: peripheral blood. The rearrangement links TRBV25-1 to TRBJ2-1, with TRBD2 matching 8 bases. This clonotype originated in a man aged 45 to 65 with active or convalescent COVID-19. CDR3 sequence: CASSEEGRGDNNEQFF. The DNA of the CDR3 is TGTGCCAGCAGTGAAGAAGGGCGGGGGGACAACAATGAGCAGTTCTTC.